This entry lists 4 T cell receptor beta chains sequenced from one sample in a study of control samples from healthy donors and cancer patients. The table came from immunoSEQ multiplex PCR; TCRdb's copy has only in-frame clones and leaves some out. Of approximately 98,000 clones in the sample, 82% were seen once. The specimen sequenced was blood. Receptors were obtained from a man between 18 and 29 years old in good health.

This clone occurred a few times. The chain has TRBV6-2 or TRBV6-3 and TRBJ2-3; 9 bases align to TRBD2. The CDR3 spans 17 residues. Unmatched junction bases numbered 7, after V lost 2 bases and J lost 1 base. Germline values: CDR1 MNHEY, CDR2 SVGEGT. CDR3 protein: CASSYRLQRGGTDTQYF. Written as DNA, the CDR3 is TGTGCCAGCAGTTACCGCCTCCAGCGGGGGGGCACAGATACGCAGTATTTT.

This chain links TRBV30 with TRBJ1-1; no definite D call. The CDR3 spans 16 residues. V was clipped by 1 base and J by 5 bases, with 20 bases between them. Germline CDR1 and CDR2: GTSNPN and SVGIG (reference sequence). The CDR3 region is CAWSGRSGSPGTEAFF. As DNA, the CDR3 is TGTGCCTGGAGTGGGAGAAGCGGGTCTCCCGGAACTGAAGCTTTCTTT.

The chain recombines TRBV6-6 with TRBJ1-2; D is uncertain. Germline-derived CDR1 and CDR2 are MNHNY and SVGAGI (reference sequence). Trimming cost V 2 bases and J 4 bases, with 17 bases left between them. The CDR3 extends over 16 amino acids. The CDR3 loop is CASSYASELPLYGYTF. CDR3 sequence (DNA): TGTGCCAGCAGTTACGCCTCAGAACTCCCCCTCTATGGCTACACCTTC.

The chain uses TRBV3-1 (or the pseudogene TRBV3-2) and TRBJ1-4; TRBD1 aligns across 7 bases. The CDR3 extends over 16 amino acids. V trimming: 2 bases; J trimming: 7 bases; junction bases outside the gene matches: 10. In germline, CDR1 is LGHDT, CDR2 YNNKEL (reference sequence). CDR3 region: CASSQLRQGRAEKLFF. The CDR3 region has the DNA TGTGCCAGCAGCCAACTGAGACAGGGAAGGGCTGAAAAACTGTTTTTT.